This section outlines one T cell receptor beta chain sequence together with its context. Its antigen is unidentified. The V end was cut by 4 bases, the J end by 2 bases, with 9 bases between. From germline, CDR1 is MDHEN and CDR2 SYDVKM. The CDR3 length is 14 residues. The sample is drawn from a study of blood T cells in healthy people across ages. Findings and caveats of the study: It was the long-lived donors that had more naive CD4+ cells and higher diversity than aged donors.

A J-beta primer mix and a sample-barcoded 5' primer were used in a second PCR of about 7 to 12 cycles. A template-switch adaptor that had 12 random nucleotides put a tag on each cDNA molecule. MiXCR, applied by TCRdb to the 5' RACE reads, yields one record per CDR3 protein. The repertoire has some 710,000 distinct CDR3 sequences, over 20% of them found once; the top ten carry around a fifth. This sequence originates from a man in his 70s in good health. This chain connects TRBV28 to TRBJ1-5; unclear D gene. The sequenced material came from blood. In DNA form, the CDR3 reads TGTGCCAGCAGTTCCCCCAAGCGCAATCAGCCCCAGCATTTT. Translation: CASSSPKRNQPQHF.